This T cell receptor beta chain appears in the sequencing data of a study of shared clonotypes between healthy human individuals. General study findings and limits: A generally larger estimated richness was seen in naive subsets than in memory subsets.

This clone was recorded a few times. Its antigen is unidentified. This CDR3 is missing its conserved last phenylalanine or tryptophan, likely due to a read error. The DNA is omitted, as the CDR3 cannot be located on it reliably, and the CDR3 follows TCRdb's listing. Using immunoSEQ multiplex PCR, the repertoire was profiled, and TCRdb retains in-frame clones only, with some absent. The data contain approximately 110,000 clones, around 64% of them seen just once; the ten biggest clones take up 24%. The CDR3 extends over 18 residues, inclusive of both ends. Per the germline V gene, CDR1 is ENHRY and CDR2 is SYGVKD.

The rearrangement links TRBV10-3 to TRBJ2-3; TRBD2, the D gene given by the table, was not confirmed from the DNA. This clonotype was obtained from a woman aged 30 to 39 in good health. The sequencing sample was made of memory CD8+ T cells sorted from blood. The subset here: CD45RO+ cells pooled with CCR7-negative TemRA cells. The CDR3 is CAISDSSYERETDTHPTV.